This T cell receptor (beta chain) appears in the sequencing data of a study of blood T cell repertoires in COVID-19. About the research overall: PBMCs, B-cell-depleted T cells, or T cells were the source of the cDNA or gDNA that made up the material.

Assay: immunoSEQ multiplex PCR; the TCRdb copy retains only in-frame clones and omits some. The repertoire holds over 250,000 clones, with 80% to 90% as singletons. CDR1 is MGHRA, CDR2 YSYEKL, per germline. This CDR3 has 18 residues. The V segment lost 0 bases and the J segment 3 bases; nucleotides outside the gene matches: 9. The V call is TRBV4-1, the J call TRBJ2-1; 9 bases agree with TRBD2. Material: PBMCs or T cells enriched from blood (not recorded which). This receptor was taken from a woman aged 18-29 years who had recovered from COVID-19. The DNA for the CDR3 is TGCGCCAGCAGCCAAGATTCCGGTAGCGGGGGTGTCTACAATGAGCAGTTCTTC. Protein: CASSQDSGSGGVYNEQFF.